A selection of T cell receptor beta chains follows, all from one sample in a study of blood T cell repertoires in COVID-19. Produced via immunoSEQ multiplex PCR; TCRdb's table is partial and in-frame only. The sample carries roughly 99,000 clones, about three quarters recorded once. Sequencing used peripheral blood. Source of these receptors: a man in his sixties or seventies with acute or convalescent COVID-19. Both conserved end residues are part of each CDR3. D genes are given only for firm matches. The size of a clone is reported for some rows only, either as once, few or many, or as a class for expanded clones.

>NA|TRBV6-5|TRBD1|TRBJ1-2
CASKDTWDRVYGYTF
TGTGCCAGCAAAGACACTTGGGACAGGGTGTATGGCTACACCTTC
>NA|TRBV5-4|NA|TRBJ2-5
CASSLGSGKGQETQYF
TGTGCCAGCAGCTTGGGGTCAGGGAAGGGTCAAGAGACCCAGTACTTC
>NA|TRBV3-1/TRBV3-2|NA|TRBJ2-5
CASSQDGRGAVGETQYF
TGTGCCAGCAGCCAAGATGGTCGGGGGGCCGTAGGAGAGACCCAGTACTTC
>once|TRBV4-3|TRBD2|TRBJ2-2
CASSRKTSGGPTNTGELFF
TGCGCCAGCAGCCGAAAGACTAGCGGGGGCCCGACGAACACCGGGGAGCTGTTTTTT
>NA|TRBV3-1/TRBV3-2|TRBD1|TRBJ1-2
CASSQSGQGVGYTF
TGTGCCAGCAGCCAATCGGGACAGGGGGTCGGCTACACCTTC
>NA|TRBV4-1|NA|TRBJ2-6
CASSQDKGAGANVLTF
TGCGCCAGCAGCCAAGATAAAGGGGCTGGGGCCAACGTCCTGACTTTC
>NA|TRBV29-1|NA|TRBJ2-5
CSVRWVGETQYF
TGCAGCGTGAGGTGGGTGGGAGAGACCCAGTACTTC
>NA|TRBV6-5|TRBD1|TRBJ1-4
CASSYGSGTVNEKLFF
TGTGCCAGCAGTTACGGGTCCGGGACAGTTAATGAAAAACTGTTTTTT
>NA|TRBV5-4|NA|TRBJ2-3
CASSLGGHLSSTDTQYF
TGTGCCAGCAGCTTGGGGGGGCATCTAAGTAGCACAGATACGCAGTATTTT
>NA|TRBV29-1|TRBD1|TRBJ1-4
CSVDRDQGKLFF
TGCAGCGTGGACAGGGATCAAGGAAAACTGTTTTTT
>NA|TRBV12-5|TRBD2|TRBJ2-2
CASGSERGGTGELFF
TGTGCTAGTGGTTCCGAGCGGGGGGGCACCGGGGAGCTGTTTTTT
>few|TRBV5-6|TRBD1|TRBJ1-2
CASSIDRGRDYGYTF
TGTGCCAGCAGCATCGACAGGGGGCGCGACTATGGCTACACCTTC
>few|TRBV15|TRBD1|TRBJ1-1
CATSRVEGANEAFF
TGTGCCACCAGCAGAGTAGAGGGGGCGAATGAAGCTTTCTTT
>NA|TRBV5-1|NA|TRBJ1-1
CASSYDSPMNTEAFF
TGCGCCAGCAGCTACGACAGCCCGATGAACACTGAAGCTTTCTTT
>NA|TRBV18|TRBD1|TRBJ1-5
CASSPPGQGNQPQHF
TGTGCCAGCTCACCACCTGGACAGGGGAATCAGCCCCAGCATTTT
>once|TRBV9|TRBD2|TRBJ2-3
CASSVASYGSGGDTQYF
TGTGCCAGCAGCGTGGCCTCCTACGGGTCGGGGGGAGATACGCAGTATTTT
>NA|TRBV29-1|TRBD1|TRBJ1-4
CSASGTENEKLFF
TGCAGCGCCTCCGGGACAGAGAATGAAAAACTGTTTTTT
>once|TRBV4-1|NA|TRBJ1-2
CASSHTDTDYGYTF
TGCGCCAGCAGCCACACAGACACCGACTATGGCTACACCTTC
>NA|TRBV28|NA|TRBJ1-5
CASSSIGRGNQPQHF
TGTGCCAGCAGTTCCATAGGCAGGGGCAATCAGCCCCAGCATTTT
>NA|TRBV29-1|TRBD1|TRBJ1-1
CSVEPQGYTEAFF
TGCAGCGTTGAGCCACAGGGGTACACTGAAGCTTTCTTT
>NA|TRBV12-3/TRBV12-4|NA|TRBJ2-7
CASRSTVAYEQYF
TGTGCCAGCAGGTCTACCGTCGCCTACGAGCAGTACTTC
>NA|TRBV10-3|TRBD1|TRBJ1-1
CAISETGGTEAFF
TGTGCCATCAGTGAGACAGGGGGCACTGAAGCTTTCTTT
>NA|TRBV11-2|TRBD1|TRBJ1-5
CASSLGQGPNQPQHF
TGTGCCAGCAGCTTGGGACAGGGGCCGAATCAGCCCCAGCATTTT
>NA|TRBV4-1|NA|TRBJ2-7
CASSQDTNYEQYF
TGCGCCAGCAGCCAAGATACTAACTACGAGCAGTACTTC
>NA|TRBV25-1|NA|TRBJ1-6
CASAPGTLGSSYNSPLHF
TGTGCCAGCGCCCCCGGGACCCTCGGGAGCTCCTATAATTCACCCCTCCACTTT
>NA|TRBV18|NA|TRBJ1-2
CASSPLARSFYGYTF
TGTGCCAGCTCACCACTGGCCAGGTCCTTCTATGGCTACACCTTC
>NA|TRBV12-5|TRBD1|TRBJ2-2
CASGLNSGTAVTGELFF
TGTGCTAGTGGTTTGAATTCCGGGACAGCCGTGACCGGGGAGCTGTTTTTT